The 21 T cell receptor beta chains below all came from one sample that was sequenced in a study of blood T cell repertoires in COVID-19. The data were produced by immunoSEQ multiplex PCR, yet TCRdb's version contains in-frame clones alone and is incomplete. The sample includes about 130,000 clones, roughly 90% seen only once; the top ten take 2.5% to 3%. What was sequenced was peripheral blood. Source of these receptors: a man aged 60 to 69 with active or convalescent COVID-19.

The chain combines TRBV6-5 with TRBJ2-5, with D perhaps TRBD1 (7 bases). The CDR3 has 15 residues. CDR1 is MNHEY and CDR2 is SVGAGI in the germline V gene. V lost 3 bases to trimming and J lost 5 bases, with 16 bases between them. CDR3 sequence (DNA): TGTGCCAGCAGTTATTTGGAGGGGGCATTGGAGACCCAGTACTTC. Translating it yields CASSYLEGALETQYF.

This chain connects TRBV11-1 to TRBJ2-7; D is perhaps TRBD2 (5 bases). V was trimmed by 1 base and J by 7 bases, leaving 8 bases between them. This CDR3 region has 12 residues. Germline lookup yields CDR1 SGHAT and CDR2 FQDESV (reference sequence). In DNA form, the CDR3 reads TGTGCCAGCAGCTTAGATAGCGAAGAGCAGTACTTC. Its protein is CASSLDSEEQYF.

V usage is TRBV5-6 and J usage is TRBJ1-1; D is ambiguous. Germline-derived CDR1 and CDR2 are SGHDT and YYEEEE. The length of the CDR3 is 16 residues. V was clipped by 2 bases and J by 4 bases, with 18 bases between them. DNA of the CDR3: TGTGCCAGCAGCTTTAGTGAGGGCGCCCCGGGCACTGAAGCTTTCTTT. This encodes CASSFSEGAPGTEAFF.

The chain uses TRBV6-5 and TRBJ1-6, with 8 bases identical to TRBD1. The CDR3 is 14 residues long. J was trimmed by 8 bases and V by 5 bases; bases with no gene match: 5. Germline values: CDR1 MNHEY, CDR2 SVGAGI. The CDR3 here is CASSRTGTDSPLHF. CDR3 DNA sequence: TGTGCCAGCAGTAGGACAGGGACTGATTCACCCCTCCACTTT.

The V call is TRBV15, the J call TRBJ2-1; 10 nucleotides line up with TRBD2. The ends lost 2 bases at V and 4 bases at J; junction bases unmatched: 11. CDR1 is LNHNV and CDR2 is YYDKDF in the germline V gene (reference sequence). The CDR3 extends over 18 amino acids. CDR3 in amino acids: CATSRRGPGLAIYNEQFF. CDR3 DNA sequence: TGTGCCACCAGCAGACGTGGACCGGGACTAGCGATATACAATGAGCAGTTCTTC.

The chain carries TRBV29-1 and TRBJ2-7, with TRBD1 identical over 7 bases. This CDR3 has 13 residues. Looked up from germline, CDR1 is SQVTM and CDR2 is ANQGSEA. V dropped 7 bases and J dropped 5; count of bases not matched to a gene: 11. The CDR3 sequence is CSAFTPGQNEQYF. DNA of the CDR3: TGCAGCGCCTTTACCCCGGGACAGAACGAGCAGTACTTC.

The CDR3 DNA reads TGTGCCAGCAGCTTGCTGGACATTTACTCCTACGAGCAGTACTTC. This translates into CASSLLDIYSYEQYF. The V and J genes are TRBV5-5 and TRBJ2-7; a possible D gene is TRBD1 (5 bases). The germline CDR1 and CDR2 sequences are SGHKS and YYEKEE (reference sequence). Trimming shortened V by 1 base and J by 0 bases, and 11 bases separated the two germline ends. The CDR3 is 15 amino acids.

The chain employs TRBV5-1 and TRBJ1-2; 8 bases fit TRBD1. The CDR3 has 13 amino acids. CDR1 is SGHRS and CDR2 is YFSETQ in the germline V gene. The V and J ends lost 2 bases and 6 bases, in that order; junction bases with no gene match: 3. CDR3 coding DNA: TGCGCCAGCAGCTTCGGACAGGGCGATGGCTACACCTTC. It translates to CASSFGQGDGYTF.

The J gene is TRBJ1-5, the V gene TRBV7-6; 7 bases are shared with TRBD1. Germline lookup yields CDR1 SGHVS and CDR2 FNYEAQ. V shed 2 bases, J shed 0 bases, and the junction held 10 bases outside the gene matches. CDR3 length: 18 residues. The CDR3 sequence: CASSLSSGQPHSNQPQHF. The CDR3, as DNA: TGTGCCAGCAGCTTAAGCTCGGGACAGCCACATAGCAATCAGCCCCAGCATTTT.

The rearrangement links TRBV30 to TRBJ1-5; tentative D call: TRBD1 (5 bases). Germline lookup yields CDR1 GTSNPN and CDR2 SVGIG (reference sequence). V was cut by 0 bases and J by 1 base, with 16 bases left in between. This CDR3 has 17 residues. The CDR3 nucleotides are TGTGCCTGGAGTGTCCAGGGTCCCGATATCAGCAATCAGCCCCAGCATTTT. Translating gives CAWSVQGPDISNQPQHF.

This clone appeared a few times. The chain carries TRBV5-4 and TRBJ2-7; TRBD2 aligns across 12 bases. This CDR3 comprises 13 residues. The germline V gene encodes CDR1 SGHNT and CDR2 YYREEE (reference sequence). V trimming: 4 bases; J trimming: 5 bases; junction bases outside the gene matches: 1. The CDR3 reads CASSLAGGDEQYF. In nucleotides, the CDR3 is TGTGCCAGCAGCCTAGCGGGAGGGGACGAGCAGTACTTC.

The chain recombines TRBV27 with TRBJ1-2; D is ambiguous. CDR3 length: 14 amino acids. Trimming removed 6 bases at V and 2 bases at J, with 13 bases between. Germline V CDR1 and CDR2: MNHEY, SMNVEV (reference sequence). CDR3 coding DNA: TGTGCCAGCAGCCTTTTTGGGCCAAACTATGGCTACACCTTC. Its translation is CASSLFGPNYGYTF.

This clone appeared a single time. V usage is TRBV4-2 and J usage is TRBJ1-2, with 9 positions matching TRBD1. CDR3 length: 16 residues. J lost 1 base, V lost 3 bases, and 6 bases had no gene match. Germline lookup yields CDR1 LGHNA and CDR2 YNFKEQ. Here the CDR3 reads CASSQVQGAHNYGYTF. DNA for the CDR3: TGTGCCAGCAGCCAGGTACAGGGGGCGCATAACTATGGCTACACCTTC.

DNA of the CDR3: TGTGCCAGCAGGCGAGACAAAGGGACTGATCGCAATCAGCCCCAGCATTTT. Translation: CASRRDKGTDRNQPQHF. The chain is built from TRBV6-6 and TRBJ1-5; weak D call: TRBD1 (5 bases). Germline V gene lookup returns CDR1 MNHNY and CDR2 SVGAGI (reference sequence). The CDR3 totals 17 residues. V was cut by 6 bases and J by 2 bases, with 20 bases left in between.

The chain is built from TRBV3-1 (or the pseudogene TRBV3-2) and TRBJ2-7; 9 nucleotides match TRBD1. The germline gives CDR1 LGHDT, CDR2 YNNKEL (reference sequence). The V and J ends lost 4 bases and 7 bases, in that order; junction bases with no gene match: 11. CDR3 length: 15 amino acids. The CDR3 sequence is CASSPSWTGAREQYF. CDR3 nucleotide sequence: TGTGCCAGCAGCCCGTCCTGGACAGGGGCGAGGGAGCAGTACTTC.

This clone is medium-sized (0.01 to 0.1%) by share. CDR3 nucleotide sequence: TGTGCCATCAGTAATGCCCGGGACAGGGTTTATGGCTACACCTTC. Encoded protein: CAISNARDRVYGYTF. The V and J genes are TRBV10-3 and TRBJ1-2, with 9 positions matching TRBD1. Trimming at V came to 5 bases and at J to 5 bases, leaving 9 bases not matched to a gene. The CDR3 covers 15 residues. From germline, CDR1 is ENHRY and CDR2 SYGVKD.

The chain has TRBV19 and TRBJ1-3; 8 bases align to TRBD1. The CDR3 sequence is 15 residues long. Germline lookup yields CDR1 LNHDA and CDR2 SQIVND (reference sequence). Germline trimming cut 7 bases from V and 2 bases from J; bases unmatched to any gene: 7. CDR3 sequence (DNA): TGTGCCAGTATCCTTGGACAGGGCGCTGGAAACACCATATATTTT. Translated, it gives CASILGQGAGNTIYF.

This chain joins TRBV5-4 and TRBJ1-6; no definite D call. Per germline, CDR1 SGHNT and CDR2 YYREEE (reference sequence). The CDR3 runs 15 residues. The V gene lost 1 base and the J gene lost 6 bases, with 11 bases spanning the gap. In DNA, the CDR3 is TGTGCCAGCAGCTTGTTTACGGGTTTTAATTCACCCCTCCACTTT. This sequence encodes CASSLFTGFNSPLHF.

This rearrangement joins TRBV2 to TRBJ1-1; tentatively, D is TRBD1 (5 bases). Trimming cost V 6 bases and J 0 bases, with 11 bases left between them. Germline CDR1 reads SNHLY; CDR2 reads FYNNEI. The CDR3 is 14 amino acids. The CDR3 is CASSARALNTEAFF. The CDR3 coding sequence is TGTGCCAGCAGCGCCAGGGCCCTGAACACTGAAGCTTTCTTT.

CDR3: CASSPDGGGLNYEQYF. The CDR3 bases are TGTGCCAGCAGCCCCGATGGGGGGGGCCTTAACTACGAGCAGTACTTC. J is TRBJ2-7 and V is TRBV7-9; a possible D gene is TRBD2 (7 bases). CDR3 size: 16 residues. Trimming removed 5 bases at V and 3 bases at J, with 20 bases between. CDR1 is SEHNR, CDR2 FQNEAQ, per germline (reference sequence).

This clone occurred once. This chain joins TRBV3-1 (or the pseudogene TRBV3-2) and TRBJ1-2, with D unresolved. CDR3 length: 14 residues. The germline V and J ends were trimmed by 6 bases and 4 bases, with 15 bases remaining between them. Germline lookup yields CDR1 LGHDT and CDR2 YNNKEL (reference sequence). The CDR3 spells CASSRNGPTYGYTF. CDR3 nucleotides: TGTGCCAGCAGTAGAAACGGTCCCACCTATGGCTACACCTTC.